This paragraph covers one T cell receptor (beta chain) sequence. Its antigen is undetermined. These data belong to a study of CD8+ T cells in alopecia areata. Study conclusions and caveats: Across lesional scalp, and particularly alopecia totalis/universalis, clonality surpassed that of normal scalp. Under tofacitinib, fewer expanded CD8+ clones appeared among the top 100 scalp clones. There were many expanded lesional clones persisting in scalp and blood during tofacitinib.

Treatment: oral pan-JAK inhibitor, 5-10 mg twice daily. Extracted from the samples, RNA was reverse transcribed into cDNA to serve as the sequencing template. Produced via immunoSEQ multiplex PCR; TCRdb's table is partial and in-frame only. This table has under 300,000 clones, 60% appearing once. Trimming removed 7 bases from V and 10 bases from J, with 16 bases in between. This CDR3 has 12 residues. CDR1 is SEHNR, CDR2 FQNEAQ, per germline (reference sequence). V usage is TRBV7-9 and J usage is TRBJ1-1, with TRBD1 as a possible D gene (5 bases). The clonotype comes from a human donor with alopecia areata. Specimen: CD4+ T cells sorted from blood, collected at week 52, from a patient treated with tofacitinib. The CDR3 coding sequence is TGTGCCAGCACCCAATCAGGGCCTTCAGCTTTCTTT. It encodes CASTQSGPSAFF.